The next 7 T cell receptor beta chains were all read from a single sample in a study of T cells expressing NK-cell markers. TCRdb re-analyzed the 5' RACE reads; it lists each CDR3 protein once, without DNA. This listing includes about 150,000 distinct CDR3 sequences. The sequenced sample was blood T cells: a sorted CD56 or NKG2C T cell subset, CD4+ or CD8+ T cells, or bulk PBMC T cells (not recorded which). These receptors came from a man aged 18-30 years in good health.

The chain uses TRBV7-8 and TRBJ2-6; TCRdb's D call of TRBD2 is untestable without DNA. Germline values: CDR1 SGHVS, CDR2 FQNEAQ. This CDR3 comprises 17 residues. The CDR3 is CASSLGAGELRANVLTF.

The chain couples TRBV7-9 to TRBJ2-1. CDR3 length: 13 residues. Germline CDR1 SEHNR, CDR2 FQNEAQ (reference sequence). This CDR3 reads CASSSGDILEQFF.

This chain connects TRBV15 to TRBJ1-1; the TCRdb call, TRBD1, lacks DNA for checking. This CDR3 has 17 residues. Germline V gives CDR1 LNHNV, CDR2 YYDKDF (reference sequence). The CDR3 here is CATSRAPPGVENTEAFF.

The chain employs TRBV24-1 and TRBJ2-3; lacking DNA, the TRBD2 call made by TCRdb goes unchecked. The CDR3 extends over 13 amino acids. The germline V gene has CDR1 KGHDR and CDR2 SFDVKD. The CDR3 here is CATRGPGTDTQYF.

The V and J genes are TRBV25-1 and TRBJ2-3. The CDR3 is made up of 12 amino acids. CDR1 and CDR2 (germline): MGHDK, SYGVNS. CDR3 sequence reads: CASNYGTDTQYF.

This sequence joins TRBV7-2 and TRBJ2-3; the D call from TCRdb, TRBD2, cannot be confirmed without DNA. In germline, CDR1 is SGHTA, CDR2 FQGNSA. This CDR3 is built from 13 residues. The CDR3 is CASCEGLTDTQYF.

The gene calls are TRBV5-4 and TRBJ1-2; TCRdb's D gene call, TRBD1, goes unchecked for lack of DNA. Looked up from germline, CDR1 is SGHNT and CDR2 is YYREEE (reference sequence). The CDR3 covers 14 residues. CDR3 residues: CASSLDQDPGGYTF.